The 5 T cell receptor beta chains below were found in one sample sequenced in a study of shared clonotypes between healthy human individuals. Some clones are missing from TCRdb's copy, which holds only in-frame ones; the method was immunoSEQ multiplex PCR. The sample consists of 2 million to 2.5 million clones, over 85% of them appearing once. The sample comprised naive CD4+ T cells from PBMCs. Subset meaning: CD45RA+ positively selected. Source of these receptors: a man younger than 35 in good health. Some clones in this sample may be carry-over from other donors' samples.

The genes are TRBV5-1 and TRBJ1-2, with no clear D. V lost 5 bases to trimming and J lost 7 bases, with 24 bases between them. CDR1 is SGHRS, CDR2 YFSETQ, per germline. CDR3 length equals 16 residues. The CDR3 protein is CASSPADASRHSGYTF. CDR3 DNA: TGCGCCAGCAGTCCTGCTGATGCCAGTCGACATAGTGGCTACACCTTC.

V usage is TRBV5-4 and J usage is TRBJ1-3, with D maybe TRBD1 (5 bases). CDR1 is SGHNT, CDR2 YYREEE, per germline (reference sequence). Trimming removed 4 bases at V and 1 base at J, with 15 bases between. The length of the CDR3 is 16 residues. For the CDR3, the DNA is TGTGCCAGCAGCCTGTCGATGGGGGGGTCTGGAAACACCATATATTTT. This translates into CASSLSMGGSGNTIYF.

A single count supports this clone. The chain links TRBV5-1 to TRBJ2-7, with TRBD1 identical over 10 bases. Trimming cost V 4 bases and J 4 bases; bases outside gene matches: 8. CDR3 length equals 15 residues. In germline, CDR1 is SGHRS, CDR2 YFSETQ. This CDR3 is CASSTDRGLNYEQYF. In DNA form, the CDR3 reads TGCGCCAGCAGCACCGACAGGGGGCTGAATTACGAGCAGTACTTC.

V usage is TRBV18 and J usage is TRBJ2-3; 11 bases align to TRBD2. V shed 3 bases and J 1 base; nucleotides not matched to a gene: 9. Germline V gene sequence: CDR1 KGHSH, CDR2 LQKENI. CDR3 size: 18 residues. The CDR3 is CASSPTTPTSGGTDTQYF. The CDR3 DNA is TGTGCCAGCTCACCCACAACCCCGACTAGCGGGGGCACAGATACGCAGTATTTT.

This sequence joins TRBV25-1 and TRBJ1-3, with D unresolved. Per germline, CDR1 MGHDK and CDR2 SYGVNS. The CDR3 runs to 14 residues. The V end lost 2 bases, the J end lost 4 bases, and 9 bases lay between the germline ends. This CDR3 reads CASSEINSGNTIYF. The CDR3 bases are TGTGCCAGCAGTGAAATCAATAGCGGAAACACCATATATTTT.